This T cell receptor beta chain was found in a study of cytotoxic CD8 clonotypes in ibrutinib-treated CLL. Across the whole study: The group held 11 relapsed/refractory and roughly 15 treatment-naive patients, with under 18 IGHV unmutated.

Libraries were prepared by immunoSEQ multiplex PCR; TCRdb keeps only in-frame clonotypes and omits some of them. The table records 130,000 to 150,000 clones, approximately 81% of them present only once. The CDR3 sequence is 13 residues long. V lost 4 bases, J lost 8 bases, and 5 bases stayed unmatched. Looked up from germline, CDR1 is MNHNY and CDR2 is SVGAGI (reference sequence). This specimen consisted of PBMCs, obtained after 12 months of ibrutinib treatment. The sequence came from a human donor with chronic lymphocytic leukemia. This chain joins TRBV6-6 and TRBJ2-1, with TRBD2 matching over 7 bases. The CDR3 bases are TGTGCCAGCAGTTGGACTAGTGGGGATGAGCAGTTCTTC. As protein: CASSWTSGDEQFF.